The 5 T cell receptor beta chains below come from one sample, sequenced in a study of cytomegalovirus exposure and HLA in healthy donors. With 60 Vbeta and 13 Jbeta primers, the PCR was carried out. Produced via immunoSEQ multiplex PCR; TCRdb's table is partial and in-frame only. The data show around 89,000 clones, over 70% seen once. The specimen sequenced was PBMCs. These receptors originate from a girl aged 2-10 years in good health and CMV-seropositive.

The rearrangement uses TRBV15 and TRBJ2-7; 12 positions agree with TRBD1. The CDR3 runs 17 residues. Germline lookup yields CDR1 LNHNV and CDR2 YYDKDF (reference sequence). J gave up 2 bases and V 2 bases, and 7 bases lay outside the gene matches. CDR3 DNA: TGTGCCACCAGCAGAAAAGGGGGACAGGGGGCAGCCTACGAGCAGTACTTC. It specifies CATSRKGGQGAAYEQYF.

The chain recombines TRBV4-1 with TRBJ2-1; 8 positions agree with TRBD1. The germline gives CDR1 MGHRA, CDR2 YSYEKL. Unmatched junction bases numbered 6, after V lost 0 bases and J lost 8 bases. There are 15 residues in the CDR3. CDR3 nucleotide sequence: TGCGCCAGCAGCCAAGAAGACAGGGGAACCGATGAGCAGTTCTTC. Protein sequence: CASSQEDRGTDEQFF.

The gene calls are TRBV11-2 and TRBJ2-7; D may be TRBD2 (6 bases). Germline values: CDR1 SGHAT, CDR2 FQNNGV. This CDR3 spans 18 amino acids. The V gene lost 1 base and the J gene lost 2 bases, with 21 bases spanning the gap. CDR3 nucleotide sequence: TGTGCCAGCAGCTTAGTATGTGACGGGAGTAGTGGCCCCTACGAGCAGTACTTC. This encodes CASSLVCDGSSGPYEQYF.

V and J are TRBV7-2 and TRBJ2-2, with a tentative D call TRBD2 (6 bases). Germline V gives CDR1 SGHTA, CDR2 FQGNSA. V was trimmed by 3 bases and J by 4 bases, leaving 9 bases between them. This CDR3 comprises 14 residues. The CDR3 is CASSFGLTTGELFF. The CDR3 coding sequence is TGTGCCAGCAGCTTCGGACTAACCACCGGGGAGCTGTTTTTT. The whole variable domain, remainder taken from reference TRBV7-2 and TRBJ2-2, is GAGVSQSPSNKVTEKGKDVELRCDPISGHTALYWYRQSLGQGLEFLIYFQGNSAPDKSGLPSDRFSAERTGGSVSTLTIQRTQQEDSAVYLCASSFGLTTGELFFGEGSRLTVL.

This chain uses TRBV2 with TRBJ2-7; D remains ambiguous. Trimming took 0 bases from V and 4 from J, leaving 16 bases between them. The CDR3 spans 16 residues. Germline loops: CDR1 SNHLY, CDR2 FYNNEI. In DNA, the CDR3 is TGTGCCAGCAGTGAAGCTGAAGTTAGAATCGCGTACGAGCAGTACTTC. Encoded protein: CASSEAEVRIAYEQYF.